This section outlines one T cell receptor beta chain sequence together with its context. The antigen is not known. Vbeta (60) and Jbeta (13) primers were used in the PCR. TCRdb's table, derived via immunoSEQ multiplex PCR, lists solely in-frame clones and lacks some. This table holds around 190,000 clones, about 78% found once. The source of the sample is a study of cytomegalovirus exposure and HLA in healthy donors. Notes on the study in general: Near-uniform donor sequencing depth was presumed by presence/absence analyses.

CDR1 MNHEY and CDR2 SVGAGI come from the germline V gene. Trimming cost V 6 bases and J 4 bases; bases outside gene matches: 8. The CDR3 is made up of 15 amino acids. V gene TRBV6-5 combines with J gene TRBJ2-1; 8 bases are shared with TRBD2. Sample: PBMCs. This TCR was recovered from a man in his forties in good health and CMV-seronegative. CDR3 nucleotides: TGTGCCAGCAGCCAGGTAGAGCGGGGGTACAATGAGCAGTTCTTC. Its translation is CASSQVERGYNEQFF.